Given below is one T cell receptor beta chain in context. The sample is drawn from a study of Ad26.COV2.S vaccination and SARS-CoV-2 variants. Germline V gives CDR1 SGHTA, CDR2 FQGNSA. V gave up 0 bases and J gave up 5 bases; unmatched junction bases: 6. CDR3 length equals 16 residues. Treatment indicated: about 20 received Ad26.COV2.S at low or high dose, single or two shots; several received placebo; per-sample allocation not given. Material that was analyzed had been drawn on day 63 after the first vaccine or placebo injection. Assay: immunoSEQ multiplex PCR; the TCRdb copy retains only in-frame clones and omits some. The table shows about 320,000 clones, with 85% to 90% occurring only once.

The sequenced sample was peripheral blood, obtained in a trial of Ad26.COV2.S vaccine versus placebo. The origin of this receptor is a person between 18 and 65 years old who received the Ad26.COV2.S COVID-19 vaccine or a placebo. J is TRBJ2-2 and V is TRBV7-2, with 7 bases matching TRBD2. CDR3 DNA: TGTGCCAGCAGCTTAGCCCCCTTCGGGGGGACCGGGGAGCTGTTTTTT. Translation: CASSLAPFGGTGELFF.